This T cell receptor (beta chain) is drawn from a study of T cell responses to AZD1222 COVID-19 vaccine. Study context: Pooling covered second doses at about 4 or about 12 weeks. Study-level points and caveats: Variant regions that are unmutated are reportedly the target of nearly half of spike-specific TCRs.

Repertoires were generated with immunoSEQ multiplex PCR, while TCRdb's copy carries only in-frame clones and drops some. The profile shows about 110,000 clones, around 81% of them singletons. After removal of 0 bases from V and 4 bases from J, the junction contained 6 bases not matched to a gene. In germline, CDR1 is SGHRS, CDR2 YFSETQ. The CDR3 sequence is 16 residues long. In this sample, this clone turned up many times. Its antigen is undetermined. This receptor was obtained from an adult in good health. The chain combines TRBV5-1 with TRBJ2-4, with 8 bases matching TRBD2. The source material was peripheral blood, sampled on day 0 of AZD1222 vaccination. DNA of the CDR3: TGCGCCAGCAGCTTGGACCCCGCGGGGGGAAAAAACATTCAGTACTTC. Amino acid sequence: CASSLDPAGGKNIQYF.